A selection of T cell receptor beta chains follows, all from one sample in a study of cytomegalovirus exposure and HLA in healthy donors. The method was immunoSEQ multiplex PCR; TCRdb's version includes in-frame clones alone and lacks a portion of them. The sample has about 170,000 clones; more than 70% are singletons. The sample taken for sequencing was PBMCs. The receptors were sampled from a woman aged 45-60 years in good health and CMV-seropositive. The CDR3 runs from the conserved cysteine through the conserved F or W. D genes are given only for firm matches. Clone size is given for some rows only: seen once, a few or many times, or a class if the clone is expanded.

CDR3nt: TGCGCCAGCAGCCACGGCGCTAGCGGGTCCTACAATGAGCAGTTCTTC
CDR3aa: CASSHGASGSYNEQFF
d_gene: TRBD2
abundance: -
j_gene: TRBJ2-1
v_gene: TRBV4-3

CDR3nt: TGTGCCAGCAGCTCTGCTAGCGGGAGCTACAATGAGCAGTTCTTC
CDR3aa: CASSSASGSYNEQFF
d_gene: TRBD2
abundance: -
j_gene: TRBJ2-1
v_gene: TRBV7-3

CDR3nt: TGCGCCAGCAGCCAAGATCCGGCTAGCGGGAGTTGGACCTTGGGATACAATGAGCAGTTCTTC
CDR3aa: CASSQDPASGSWTLGYNEQFF
d_gene: TRBD2
abundance: -
j_gene: TRBJ2-1
v_gene: TRBV4-1

CDR3nt: TGTGCCAGCTCACCACCGGGGGACATCACAGATACGCAGTATTTT
CDR3aa: CASSPPGDITDTQYF
d_gene: -
abundance: -
j_gene: TRBJ2-3
v_gene: TRBV18

CDR3nt: TGTGCCAGCAGCTTAGGGGCTTGGGAGAGGGGCACAGATACGCAGTATTTT
CDR3aa: CASSLGAWERGTDTQYF
d_gene: -
abundance: -
j_gene: TRBJ2-3
v_gene: TRBV7-9

CDR3nt: TGCGCCAGCAGCTTGGTTGGCAGGGGTGGGCACTCCTATAATTCACCCCTCCACTTT
CDR3aa: CASSLVGRGGHSYNSPLHF
d_gene: -
abundance: -
j_gene: TRBJ1-6
v_gene: TRBV5-1

CDR3nt: TGCGCCAGCAGCTGGGACAGGGGGCGGGAGACCCAGTACTTC
CDR3aa: CASSWDRGRETQYF
d_gene: TRBD1
abundance: -
j_gene: TRBJ2-5
v_gene: TRBV5-1

CDR3nt: TGTGCCAGCAGCCGCACTAGCGGGGGGATCAAAGAGACCCAGTACTTC
CDR3aa: CASSRTSGGIKETQYF
d_gene: TRBD2
abundance: few
j_gene: TRBJ2-5
v_gene: TRBV6-6

CDR3nt: TGTGCCAGCAGTATCGCGGGAGATCGAACCAATGAGCAGTTCTTC
CDR3aa: CASSIAGDRTNEQFF
d_gene: TRBD2
abundance: -
j_gene: TRBJ2-1
v_gene: TRBV27

CDR3nt: TGTGCCAGCAGCCCAGGGGGCGGTGAGACTGAAGCTTTCTTT
CDR3aa: CASSPGGGETEAFF
d_gene: TRBD1
abundance: once
j_gene: TRBJ1-1
v_gene: TRBV7-3

CDR3nt: TGTGCCAGCAGTTTATTGCAGGTTTCGCCGCAGTATTTT
CDR3aa: CASSLLQVSPQYF
d_gene: -
abundance: -
j_gene: TRBJ2-3
v_gene: TRBV28

CDR3nt: TGTGCCAGCAGCTTGGGCCGGGGGAGGGCTTTCTTT
CDR3aa: CASSLGRGRAFF
d_gene: -
abundance: -
j_gene: TRBJ1-1
v_gene: TRBV5-8

CDR3nt: TGTGCCAGCAGCGTACGACAGGTCTTAGCTGGGGCCAACGTCCTGACTTTC
CDR3aa: CASSVRQVLAGANVLTF
d_gene: -
abundance: -
j_gene: TRBJ2-6
v_gene: TRBV9

CDR3nt: TGTGCCACCAGCAGAGAGCCAATTTGGACAGGGACGAGGAATGAGCAGTTCTTC
CDR3aa: CATSREPIWTGTRNEQFF
d_gene: TRBD1
abundance: -
j_gene: TRBJ2-1
v_gene: TRBV15

CDR3nt: TGTGCCAGCAGACTCTTCGACAGACTCTCTGGAAACACCATATATTTT
CDR3aa: CASRLFDRLSGNTIYF
d_gene: -
abundance: once
j_gene: TRBJ1-3
v_gene: TRBV28

CDR3nt: TGTGCCTGGAGCCCGGGGGAAAGCTATGGCTGCACCTTC
CDR3aa: CAWSPGESYGCTF
d_gene: -
abundance: -
j_gene: TRBJ1-2
v_gene: TRBV30

CDR3nt: TGTGCCAGCGTCCCGGGACAGGGGACGGCCTATGGCTACACCTTC
CDR3aa: CASVPGQGTAYGYTF
d_gene: TRBD1
abundance: few
j_gene: TRBJ1-2
v_gene: TRBV19

CDR3nt: TGCGCCAGCAGCCAAGCCATAGCGGAAATCACAGATACGCAGTATTTT
CDR3aa: CASSQAIAEITDTQYF
d_gene: -
abundance: -
j_gene: TRBJ2-3
v_gene: TRBV4-3

CDR3nt: TGTGCCAGCAGCGTAGTACGGGGGGGGAGCAATCAGCCCCAGCATTTT
CDR3aa: CASSVVRGGSNQPQHF
d_gene: -
abundance: -
j_gene: TRBJ1-5
v_gene: TRBV9

CDR3nt: TGCGCCAGCAGCCAACCCCTATCCAACAGGCCAGAGACCCAGTACTTC
CDR3aa: CASSQPLSNRPETQYF
d_gene: -
abundance: -
j_gene: TRBJ2-5
v_gene: TRBV5-1

CDR3nt: TGTGCCAGCAGATTTACAGGGGAAGAGACCCAGTACTTC
CDR3aa: CASRFTGEETQYF
d_gene: TRBD1
abundance: -
j_gene: TRBJ2-5
v_gene: TRBV6-1

CDR3nt: TGTGCCAGCAGTTCCCAAGACAGGGCCAAAAACATTCAGTACTTC
CDR3aa: CASSSQDRAKNIQYF
d_gene: -
abundance: -
j_gene: TRBJ2-4
v_gene: TRBV28

CDR3nt: TGTGCCAGCAGCTTGGGGCTGGCTAGCGGGATTTACAATGAGCAGTTCTTC
CDR3aa: CASSLGLASGIYNEQFF
d_gene: TRBD2
abundance: -
j_gene: TRBJ2-1
v_gene: TRBV5-4

CDR3nt: TGTGCCAGCAGCTTGCAGGCAGAAGAGACCCAGTACTTC
CDR3aa: CASSLQAEETQYF
d_gene: -
abundance: few
j_gene: TRBJ2-5
v_gene: TRBV5-4

CDR3nt: TGCAGTGTAGGGGTCAATTATGGCTACACCTTC
CDR3aa: CSVGVNYGYTF
d_gene: -
abundance: -
j_gene: TRBJ1-2
v_gene: TRBV20-1

CDR3nt: TGTGCCATCAGTGAAAATTCAGATGAGCAGTTCTTC
CDR3aa: CAISENSDEQFF
d_gene: -
abundance: few
j_gene: TRBJ2-1
v_gene: TRBV10-3

CDR3nt: TGTGCCAGTAGTGCGGGAGGCTCCTACGAGCAGTACTTC
CDR3aa: CASSAGGSYEQYF
d_gene: TRBD2
abundance: -
j_gene: TRBJ2-7
v_gene: TRBV19

CDR3nt: TGTGCCAGCAGCCATAGCTTTTCGGCAGGGAATTCACCCCTCCACTTT
CDR3aa: CASSHSFSAGNSPLHF
d_gene: -
abundance: -
j_gene: TRBJ1-6
v_gene: TRBV4-2

CDR3nt: TGTGCCAGCGCCGTTGTGGGCGGGGGGAGCCACGAGCAGTACTTC
CDR3aa: CASAVVGGGSHEQYF
d_gene: TRBD2
abundance: -
j_gene: TRBJ2-7
v_gene: TRBV7-2

CDR3nt: TGTGCCAGCAGTGTAGCGGGAGGTCAAGAGACCCAGTACTTC
CDR3aa: CASSVAGGQETQYF
d_gene: TRBD2
abundance: -
j_gene: TRBJ2-5
v_gene: TRBV6-4

CDR3nt: TGTGCCAGCAGCCAAAGACAGGACTTCAATGAAAAACTGTTTTTT
CDR3aa: CASSQRQDFNEKLFF
d_gene: -
abundance: -
j_gene: TRBJ1-4
v_gene: TRBV7-2

CDR3nt: TGTGCCATAGGGACAGTGGAGGGGAACACTGAAGCTTTCTTT
CDR3aa: CAIGTVEGNTEAFF
d_gene: TRBD1
abundance: -
j_gene: TRBJ1-1
v_gene: TRBV10-3

CDR3nt: TGCGCCAGCAGCCAAAGAACGGGTGGCAGAAACTCTGGAAACACCATATATTTT
CDR3aa: CASSQRTGGRNSGNTIYF
d_gene: -
abundance: -
j_gene: TRBJ1-3
v_gene: TRBV4-1

CDR3nt: TGTGCCAGTCAAAGGAGGGGCAAAAACACCATATATTTT
CDR3aa: CASQRRGKNTIYF
d_gene: -
abundance: -
j_gene: TRBJ1-3
v_gene: TRBV28

CDR3nt: TGTGCCAGCAGCTCCTTGGCGGGGACCACAGATACGCAGTATTTT
CDR3aa: CASSSLAGTTDTQYF
d_gene: -
abundance: -
j_gene: TRBJ2-3
v_gene: TRBV7-2

CDR3nt: TGTGCCATCCCCAAGGGAACAGGGAACACCGGGGAGCTGTTTTTT
CDR3aa: CAIPKGTGNTGELFF
d_gene: -
abundance: -
j_gene: TRBJ2-2
v_gene: TRBV28

CDR3nt: TGTGCCAGCAGCCTAAGAGGATTAGGGGGCCGAGAGACCCAGTACTTC
CDR3aa: CASSLRGLGGRETQYF
d_gene: TRBD1
abundance: -
j_gene: TRBJ2-5
v_gene: TRBV7-2

CDR3nt: TGCGCCAGCACTAAGGTGATCGCGGGGGGTAGCAATCAGCCCCAGCATTTT
CDR3aa: CASTKVIAGGSNQPQHF
d_gene: -
abundance: -
j_gene: TRBJ1-5
v_gene: TRBV23-1

CDR3nt: TGTGCCAGCAGCGCAGGAACAGGGTTGGACACTGAAGCTTTCTTT
CDR3aa: CASSAGTGLDTEAFF
d_gene: -
abundance: -
j_gene: TRBJ1-1
v_gene: TRBV9

CDR3nt: TGTGCCAGTAGTCCGGGACAGGGCTTAAACATTCAGTACTTC
CDR3aa: CASSPGQGLNIQYF
d_gene: TRBD1
abundance: once
j_gene: TRBJ2-4
v_gene: TRBV19

CDR3nt: TGTGCCAGCAGCTACGGGAGGGCCGTACCCTACGAGCAGTACTTC
CDR3aa: CASSYGRAVPYEQYF
d_gene: TRBD2
abundance: -
j_gene: TRBJ2-7
v_gene: TRBV28

CDR3nt: TGTGCCAGCAGCGTCCGGACTACCCCCGACAATGAGCAGTTCTTC
CDR3aa: CASSVRTTPDNEQFF
d_gene: -
abundance: -
j_gene: TRBJ2-1
v_gene: TRBV9

CDR3nt: TGCGCCAGCAGCCATCCCACAGGGGAATCCTATGGCTACACCTTC
CDR3aa: CASSHPTGESYGYTF
d_gene: TRBD1
abundance: -
j_gene: TRBJ1-2
v_gene: TRBV4-1

CDR3nt: TGTGCCAGCAGCTTATCCAGGTTTGGAAACACCATATATTTT
CDR3aa: CASSLSRFGNTIYF
d_gene: -
abundance: few
j_gene: TRBJ1-3
v_gene: TRBV13

CDR3nt: TGTGCCAGCAGCCGGACGGGGACTAATGAAAAACTGTTTTTT
CDR3aa: CASSRTGTNEKLFF
d_gene: -
abundance: -
j_gene: TRBJ1-4
v_gene: TRBV7-2

CDR3nt: TGTGCCAGCAGCGACGGGAGGGACAGGGCGATCTACAATGAGCAGTTCTTC
CDR3aa: CASSDGRDRAIYNEQFF
d_gene: -
abundance: once
j_gene: TRBJ2-1
v_gene: TRBV6-8

CDR3nt: TGTGCCAGCAGCTCAAACGGCGGGAGCTCCTACAATGAGCAGTTCTTC
CDR3aa: CASSSNGGSSYNEQFF
d_gene: TRBD2
abundance: -
j_gene: TRBJ2-1
v_gene: TRBV5-4

CDR3nt: TGTGCCAGCAGCTCTTTTACCTCGGGACAGCGAGATACGCAGTATTTT
CDR3aa: CASSSFTSGQRDTQYF
d_gene: TRBD1
abundance: -
j_gene: TRBJ2-3
v_gene: TRBV5-8

CDR3nt: TGTGCCAGCAGTTTATATGGGGGGACTGAAGCTTTCTTT
CDR3aa: CASSLYGGTEAFF
d_gene: -
abundance: -
j_gene: TRBJ1-1
v_gene: TRBV6-5